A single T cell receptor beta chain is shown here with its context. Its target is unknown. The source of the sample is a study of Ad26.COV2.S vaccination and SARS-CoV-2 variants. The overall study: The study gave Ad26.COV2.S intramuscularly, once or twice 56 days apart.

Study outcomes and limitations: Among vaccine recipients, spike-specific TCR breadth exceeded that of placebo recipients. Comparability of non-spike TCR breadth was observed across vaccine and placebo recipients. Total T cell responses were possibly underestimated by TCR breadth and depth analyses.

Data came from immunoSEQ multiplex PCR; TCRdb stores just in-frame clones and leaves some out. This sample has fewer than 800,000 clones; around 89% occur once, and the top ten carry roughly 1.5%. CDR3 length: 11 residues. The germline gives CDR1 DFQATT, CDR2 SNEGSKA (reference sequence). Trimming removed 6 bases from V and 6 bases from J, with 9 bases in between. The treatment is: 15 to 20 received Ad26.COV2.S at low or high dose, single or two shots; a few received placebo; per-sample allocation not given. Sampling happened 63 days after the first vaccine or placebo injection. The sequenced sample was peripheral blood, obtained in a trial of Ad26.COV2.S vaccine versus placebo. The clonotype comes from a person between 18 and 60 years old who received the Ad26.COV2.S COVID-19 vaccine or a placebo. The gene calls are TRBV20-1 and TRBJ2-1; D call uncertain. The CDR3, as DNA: TGCAGTGCGGAGCGTTTCAATGAGCAGTTCTTC. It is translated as CSAERFNEQFF.